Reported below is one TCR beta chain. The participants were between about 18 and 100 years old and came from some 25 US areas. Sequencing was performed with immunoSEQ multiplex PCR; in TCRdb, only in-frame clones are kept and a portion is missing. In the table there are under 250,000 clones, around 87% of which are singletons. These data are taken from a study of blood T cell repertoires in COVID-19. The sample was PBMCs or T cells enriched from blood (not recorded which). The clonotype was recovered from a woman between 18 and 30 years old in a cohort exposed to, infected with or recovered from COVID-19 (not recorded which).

The CDR3 DNA reads TGTGCCAGCAGCTTAGGAGGGAGCGGGGGGTGGAATGAGCAGTTCTTC. Protein product: CASSLGGSGGWNEQFF. The chain recombines TRBV11-3 with TRBJ2-1, with TRBD2 matching 9 bases. Germline trimming cut 1 base from V and 7 bases from J; bases unmatched to any gene: 8. This CDR3 is built from 16 residues. Per the germline V gene, CDR1 is SGHNT and CDR2 is YENEEA. The variable domain in full, with the rest retrieved from reference TRBV11-3 and TRBJ2-1, is EAGVVQSPRYKIIEKKQPVAFWCNPISGHNTLYWYLQNLGQGPELLIRYENEEAVDDSQLPKDRFSAERLKGVDSTLKIQPAELGDSAVYLCASSLGGSGGWNEQFFGPGTRLTVL.